One sample yielded the 5 T cell receptor beta chains listed below, sequenced in a study of OX40 agonist ivuxolimab in advanced cancers. Libraries were made using the immunoSEQ multiplex PCR assay. TCRdb carries this immuneACCESS record with in-frame sequences only. Its versions omit some clonotypes, under half of them owing to an unresolved V gene in the studies checked, with the rest unexplained. Counted in this sample were 53,000 or so clones; approximately 84% of them appeared once. Around an eighth of the sample is taken by the ten largest. Material: CD4+ or CD8+ T cells sorted from blood, obtained in a trial of the OX40 agonist ivuxolimab. Receptors originate from an adult with an advanced solid tumor such as melanoma, head and neck, liver or kidney cancer.

This clone showed up just once. CDR3 sequence reads: CASSFDRGRMAFF. CDR3 nucleotides: TGTGCCAGCAGTTTTGACAGGGGGCGTATGGCTTTCTTT. The chain combines TRBV6-1 with TRBJ1-1; 10 nucleotides line up with TRBD1. Germline trimming cut 5 bases from V and 11 bases from J; bases unmatched to any gene: 8. The CDR3 loop spans 13 amino acids. Germline assignment: CDR1 MNHNS and CDR2 SASEGT.

This chain joins TRBV6-1 and TRBJ2-7; D tentatively fits TRBD1 or TRBD2 (5 bases each). The CDR3 has 14 residues. Trimming pared 8 bases from V and 5 bases from J, leaving 19 bases between. From germline, CDR1 is MNHNS and CDR2 SASEGT. The DNA for the CDR3 is TGTGCCAGCTGGGCCTCGGGACGGCCTAACGAGCAGTACTTC. It encodes CASWASGRPNEQYF.

This chain joins TRBV4-2 and TRBJ2-7; TRBD1 agrees at 7 bases. The V segment lost 3 bases and the J segment 5 bases; nucleotides outside the gene matches: 4. The length of the CDR3 is 13 residues. CDR1 is LGHNA and CDR2 is YNFKEQ in the germline V gene. This CDR3 reads CASSHHRGNEQYF. The CDR3, as DNA: TGTGCCAGCAGCCACCACAGGGGAAACGAGCAGTACTTC.

The chain has TRBV27 and TRBJ2-2, with a weak D call TRBD1 (6 bases). This CDR3 has 15 amino acids. Germline loops: CDR1 MNHEY, CDR2 SMNVEV (reference sequence). The V and J ends lost 5 bases and 10 bases respectively, with 20 bases between them. The CDR3 sequence: CASSTRAGVPSELFF. CDR3 bases: TGTGCCAGCAGTACACGGGCAGGGGTCCCCTCGGAGCTGTTTTTT.

The rearrangement joins TRBV2 to TRBJ1-1; D perhaps matches TRBD1 (6 bases). The germline V gene has CDR1 SNHLY and CDR2 FYNNEI. Trimming stripped 11 bases from V and 9 bases from J, with 16 bases between. The CDR3 totals 11 residues. The CDR3 bases are TGTGCCGGATCAGAACAGGGTAAAGCTTTCTTT. Encoded protein: CAGSEQGKAFF.